This TCR beta chain came from a study of regulatory T cells in long-lasting Graves disease. Time point of the sample: newly diagnosed GD, antithyroid drugs for less than 3 months. There was RNA extracted from PBMCs, and the TCR library was made from it. With iRepertoire HTBI primers and Arm-PCR of CDR3 regions, TCR beta libraries were built. TCRdb reprocessed the multiplex PCR reads with MiXCR, giving one entry per CDR3 protein. Here the sample spans some 490,000 distinct CDR3 sequences, around 12% being singletons. Ten or more counts support this clonotype. A further study also used this sample, focusing on T cells in Graves' hyperthyroidism and ophthalmopathy. That paper adds: Hyperthyroidism in the patients, aged 18 to 65, was newly diagnosed and under 2 months in duration. Ophthalmopathy onset followed model prediction by a median about six months.

This clonotype was sampled from a woman between 25 and 40 years old with Graves disease. The starting material was peripheral blood mononuclear cells (PBMCs), obtained at new diagnosis, from a patient treated with antithyroid drugs.

CDR3 residues: CSVAGLAGDEQYF. The CDR3 DNA follows: TGCAGCGTCGCCGGACTAGCGGGAGACGAGCAGTACTTC. The gene calls are TRBV29-1 and TRBJ2-7, with 13 bases aligning to TRBD2. The V and J ends lost 6 bases and 5 bases, in that order; junction bases with no gene match: 4. From germline, CDR1 is SQVTM and CDR2 ANQGSEA. CDR3 length: 13 amino acids.